The 30 T cell receptor beta chains below all came from one sample that was sequenced in a study of blood T cell repertoires in COVID-19. Only in-frame clones appear in the TCRdb table, and some are missing; sequencing was by immunoSEQ multiplex PCR. Among about 97,000 clones listed, roughly 80% were seen once. Sequenced: peripheral blood. Receptors were obtained from a human donor in a cohort sampled during active COVID-19.

The J gene is TRBJ2-2, the V gene TRBV3-1 (or the pseudogene TRBV3-2); a possible D gene is TRBD1 (5 bases). The CDR3 length is 16 residues. The germline V gene has CDR1 LGHDT and CDR2 YNNKEL (reference sequence). Trimming took off 2 bases at V and 0 bases at J, with 10 bases between the two ends. The chain's CDR3 is CASSQRQGTNTGELFF. The CDR3 DNA reads TGTGCCAGCAGCCAACGTCAGGGAACGAACACCGGGGAGCTGTTTTTT.

The chain combines TRBV27 with TRBJ1-2; possibly TRBD1 for D (6 bases). Germline-derived CDR1 and CDR2 are MNHEY and SMNVEV (reference sequence). Trimming took off 3 bases at V and 10 bases at J, with 15 bases between the two ends. This CDR3 has 13 amino acids. The CDR3 DNA reads as TGTGCCAGCAGTTTGTTCCAGGGGTCGATCTACACCTTC. This sequence encodes CASSLFQGSIYTF.

The chain employs TRBV4-1 and TRBJ2-7; 8 bases fit TRBD1. Germline V CDR1 and CDR2: MGHRA, YSYEKL. CDR3 length: 15 amino acids. Trimming cost V 0 bases and J 6 bases; bases outside gene matches: 7. CDR3 DNA sequence: TGCGCCAGCAGCCAAGATTTGACAGGGGTCCCCGAGCAGTACTTC. Its protein is CASSQDLTGVPEQYF.

V is TRBV4-3 and J is TRBJ2-3; 10 bases are a match to TRBD2. Trimming took 1 base from V and 6 from J; bases not matched to a gene: 7. The CDR3 extends over 16 amino acids. Germline CDR1 LGHNA, CDR2 YSLEER. CDR3 sequence: CASSQGSGLAPDTQYF. In nucleotides, the CDR3 is TGCGCCAGCAGCCAAGGTTCGGGACTAGCGCCCGATACGCAGTATTTT.

This clone has more than one count but fewer than ten. The V gene is TRBV28, the J gene TRBJ1-2; tentatively, D is TRBD1 (6 bases). This CDR3 has 15 residues. Germline V gives CDR1 MDHEN, CDR2 SYDVKM. V dropped 7 bases and J dropped 1 base, with 16 bases sitting between them. This CDR3 is CASTTWQGINYGYTF. The CDR3 coding sequence is TGTGCCAGCACTACATGGCAGGGGATTAACTATGGCTACACCTTC.

This sequence joins TRBV6-2 or TRBV6-3 and TRBJ2-7, with TRBD1 matching 9 bases. The CDR3 runs to 15 residues. From germline, CDR1 is MNHEY and CDR2 SVGEGT. The ends lost 6 bases at V and 5 bases at J; junction bases unmatched: 11. The CDR3 DNA reads as TGTGCCAGCAGCGAACCGGGACAGGGAACCCACGAGCAGTACTTC. Its protein is CASSEPGQGTHEQYF.

V gene TRBV24-1 combines with J gene TRBJ2-3; 7 positions agree with TRBD2. CDR1 is KGHDR and CDR2 is SFDVKD in the germline V gene. J gave up 0 bases and V 1 base, and 3 bases lay outside the gene matches. CDR3 size: 16 residues. In DNA, the CDR3 is TGTGCCACCAGTGATTTCCCTAGCGGCAGCACAGATACGCAGTATTTT. Its translation: CATSDFPSGSTDTQYF.

This clone was recorded a few times. The rearrangement uses TRBV6-2 or TRBV6-3 and TRBJ1-2, with 9 bases matching TRBD1. With V trimmed by 6 bases and J by 5 bases, 13 bases remained unmatched. CDR1 is MNHEY and CDR2 is SVGEGT in the germline V gene. The CDR3 runs 16 residues. This CDR3 is CASSSLSGTGRYGYTF. CDR3 DNA: TGTGCCAGCAGCAGTTTATCCGGGACAGGGAGGTATGGCTACACCTTC.

The gene calls are TRBV5-4 and TRBJ1-2, with 7 bases fitting TRBD1. CDR3 size: 13 residues. The V and J ends lost 4 bases and 8 bases, in that order; junction bases with no gene match: 8. Germline CDR1 is SGHNT and CDR2 is YYREEE (reference sequence). CDR3 in DNA: TGTGCCAGCAGCGCCGCAGGGGGTTGGGGCTACACCTTC. This sequence encodes CASSAAGGWGYTF.

V usage is TRBV5-1 and J usage is TRBJ2-3; D remains ambiguous. V was clipped by 3 bases and J by 2 bases, with 7 bases between them. The CDR3 covers 13 residues. Germline V gene sequence: CDR1 SGHRS, CDR2 YFSETQ. The CDR3 reads CASSSTNTDTQYF. The DNA of the CDR3 is TGCGCCAGCAGCTCGACAAACACAGATACGCAGTATTTT.

This clone was found a few times. The chain recombines TRBV7-2 with TRBJ1-5, with no clear D. Germline V lookup: CDR1 SGHTA, CDR2 FQGNSA. Trimming pared 1 base from V and 7 bases from J, leaving 8 bases between. This CDR3 is built from 13 residues. This CDR3 is CASSLEAGQPQHF. The CDR3 region has the DNA TGTGCCAGCAGCTTAGAAGCGGGACAGCCCCAGCATTTT.

This chain links TRBV14 with TRBJ1-6; tentatively, D is TRBD1 (6 bases). CDR1 is SGHDN and CDR2 is FVKESK in the germline V gene. The CDR3 length is 12 residues. V was clipped by 4 bases and J by 14 bases, with 12 bases between them. In nucleotides, the CDR3 is TGTGCCAGCAGCCTCACAGGGTACACCCTCCACTTT. It yields the protein CASSLTGYTLHF.

The chain joins TRBV3-1 (or the pseudogene TRBV3-2) to TRBJ2-2; D ambiguous. CDR3 size: 15 residues. V was clipped by 2 bases and J by 1 base, with 8 bases between them. CDR1 and CDR2 (germline): LGHDT, YNNKEL (reference sequence). DNA for the CDR3: TGTGCCAGCAGCCAAAGCAGACAGAACACCGGGGAGCTGTTTTTT. Translated, it gives CASSQSRQNTGELFF.

This clone was seen only once. This sequence joins TRBV6-6 and TRBJ2-1; TRBD1 matches 7 bases. There are 14 residues in the CDR3. Germline values: CDR1 MNHNY, CDR2 SVGAGI (reference sequence). J lost 0 bases, V lost 6 bases, and 2 bases had no gene match. CDR3 in amino acids: CASRGTASYNEQFF. As DNA, the CDR3 is TGTGCCAGCAGGGGGACAGCCTCCTACAATGAGCAGTTCTTC.

The V call is TRBV4-3, the J call TRBJ2-3; 9 bases are a match to TRBD2. The germline CDR1 and CDR2 sequences are LGHNA and YSLEER. The trim removed 5 bases at V and 5 bases at J, leaving 8 bases unmatched. The CDR3 loop spans 15 amino acids. DNA of the CDR3: TGCGCCAGCAGCTTGCGGGGGGGAGGCGAAGATACGCAGTATTTT. Protein sequence: CASSLRGGGEDTQYF.

The rearrangement joins TRBV27 to TRBJ1-2, with 10 bases identical to TRBD1. V shed 4 bases, J shed 7 bases, and the junction held 9 bases outside the gene matches. Germline CDR1 reads MNHEY; CDR2 reads SMNVEV (reference sequence). The CDR3 has 15 residues. CDR3 protein: CASSSPGQGIIGYTF. CDR3 DNA: TGTGCCAGCAGTTCACCGGGACAGGGGATTATTGGCTACACCTTC.

This chain joins TRBV9 and TRBJ2-4; possibly TRBD1 for D (6 bases). The CDR3 contains 13 residues. CDR1 SGDLS and CDR2 YYNGEE come from the germline V gene. The V and J ends lost 3 bases and 8 bases respectively, with 12 bases between them. The CDR3 DNA follows: TGTGCCAGCAGCGCTGGGGGCCAGGACATTCAGTACTTC. Protein product: CASSAGGQDIQYF.

This chain uses TRBV6-1 with TRBJ1-2, with TRBD1 as a possible D gene (5 bases). This CDR3 has 12 residues. V gave up 3 bases and J gave up 8 bases, with 10 bases separating them. Germline CDR1 reads MNHNS; CDR2 reads SASEGT. The CDR3 coding sequence is TGTGCCAGCAGTGATCAAGGGGTAGGCTACACCTTC. Its protein product is CASSDQGVGYTF.

This chain links TRBV2 with TRBJ1-2, with TRBD1 matching over 9 bases. Trimming took 8 bases from V and 7 from J; bases not matched to a gene: 8. CDR1 and CDR2 from the germline V gene are SNHLY and FYNNEI. This CDR3 has 13 amino acids. The CDR3 sequence: CASPRDRVFGYTF. For the CDR3, the DNA is TGTGCCAGCCCCCGGGACAGGGTATTTGGCTACACCTTC. Drawing the rest from reference TRBV2 and TRBJ1-2, the complete variable domain is EPEVTQTPSHQVTQMGQEVILRCVPISNHLYFYWYRQILGQKVEFLVSFYNNEISEKSEIFDDQFSVERPDGSNFTLKIRSTKLEDSAMYFCASPRDRVFGYTFGSGTRLTVV.

This clone has a single count. This chain connects TRBV11-3 to TRBJ2-7; 13 bases line up with TRBD2. V trimming: 4 bases; J trimming: 6 bases; junction bases outside the gene matches: 21. The germline V gene has CDR1 SGHNT and CDR2 YENEEA. This CDR3 contains 20 residues. CDR3: CASSSPWGTSGIRGSGEQYF. CDR3 sequence (DNA): TGTGCCAGCAGCTCCCCGTGGGGGACTAGCGGGATTCGGGGCTCCGGCGAGCAGTACTTC.

This chain joins TRBV6-5 and TRBJ1-1; D might be TRBD1 (6 bases). V was cut by 4 bases and J by 8 bases, with 11 bases left in between. The CDR3 contains 12 residues. The germline V gene encodes CDR1 MNHEY and CDR2 SVGAGI. The CDR3 is CASSSPGQEAFF. The CDR3 DNA reads TGTGCCAGCAGTTCCCCCGGACAGGAAGCTTTCTTT.

The count of this clone is one. CDR3: CASSLGGLSFIDTQYF. The CDR3 DNA sequence: TGTGCCAGCAGCTTGGGAGGACTATCATTTATCGATACGCAGTATTTT. The genes are TRBV7-9 and TRBJ2-3, with TRBD2 as a possible D gene (6 bases). V was cut by 3 bases and J by 6 bases, with 19 bases left in between. The germline V gene encodes CDR1 SEHNR and CDR2 FQNEAQ (reference sequence). The CDR3 consists of 16 residues.

On this clone: This specimen includes other DNA sequences encoding the same CDR3. V usage is TRBV7-9 and J usage is TRBJ1-5; D remains unclear. Germline CDR1 SEHNR, CDR2 FQNEAQ (reference sequence). V dropped 2 bases and J dropped 7 bases, with 9 bases sitting between them. The CDR3 is 13 residues long. CDR3: CASSLTGTQPQHF. Written as DNA, the CDR3 is TGTGCCAGCAGCTTAACGGGTACCCAGCCCCAGCATTTT.

J is TRBJ1-5 and V is TRBV6-2 or TRBV6-3; no reliable D call. V lost 5 bases and J lost 0, with 17 bases in between. The CDR3 is made up of 17 amino acids. In germline, CDR1 is MNHEY, CDR2 SVGEGT. The CDR3: CASSTREGPYSNQPQHF. In DNA form, the CDR3 reads TGTGCCAGCAGTACCCGGGAGGGCCCCTATAGCAATCAGCCCCAGCATTTT.

The chain links TRBV11-1 to TRBJ2-2; perhaps TRBD2 as D (5 bases). V lost 1 base, J lost 6 bases, and 12 bases lay in between. This CDR3 has 15 residues. Germline CDR1 is SGHAT and CDR2 is FQDESV (reference sequence). The DNA for the CDR3 is TGTGCCAGCAGCTTAGTAGTTCTAGCCCCCGGGGAGCTGTTTTTT. Translating it yields CASSLVVLAPGELFF.

The chain couples TRBV6-2 or TRBV6-3 to TRBJ2-3, with 8 bases aligning to TRBD2. Germline trimming cut 5 bases from V and 3 bases from J; bases unmatched to any gene: 10. CDR3 size: 16 residues. Germline-derived CDR1 and CDR2 are MNHEY and SVGEGT. This CDR3 is CASSPGTSLLTDTQYF. CDR3 coding DNA: TGTGCCAGCAGTCCAGGGACTAGTCTCTTAACAGATACGCAGTATTTT.

The genes are TRBV5-1 and TRBJ2-5; D possibly corresponds to TRBD1 (5 bases). This CDR3 comprises 13 residues. V dropped 2 bases and J dropped 5 bases, with 10 bases sitting between them. CDR1 and CDR2 from the germline V gene are SGHRS and YFSETQ. Here the CDR3 reads CASSFQGGETQYF. The CDR3 nucleotides are TGCGCCAGCAGCTTCCAGGGTGGGGAGACCCAGTACTTC.

The chain links TRBV6-2 or TRBV6-3 to TRBJ1-6; tentatively, D is TRBD1 (6 bases). Per the germline V gene, CDR1 is MNHEY and CDR2 is SVGEGT. With 5 bases removed from V and 9 bases from J, the gap between germline ends came to 17 bases. The CDR3 runs to 15 residues. CDR3 DNA: TGTGCCAGCAGTCTCTGGGGGCGAGACTTTTCACCCCTCCACTTT. Amino acids: CASSLWGRDFSPLHF.

J is TRBJ1-4 and V is TRBV7-8; a possible D gene is TRBD1 (6 bases). Germline-derived CDR1 and CDR2 are SGHVS and FQNEAQ. V lost 1 base, J lost 7 bases, and 13 bases lay in between. The CDR3 consists of 15 residues. In DNA, the CDR3 is TGTGCCAGCAGCTTAGTCGGGACACACCCTGAAAAACTGTTTTTT. Amino acid sequence: CASSLVGTHPEKLFF.

The V and J genes are TRBV7-2 and TRBJ2-5, with D perhaps TRBD2 (6 bases). V was trimmed by 3 bases and J by 1 base, leaving 12 bases between them. Germline V gene sequence: CDR1 SGHTA, CDR2 FQGNSA. This CDR3 spans 15 amino acids. CDR3 bases: TGTGCCAGCAGCTTGCACGGGACTTCCCAAGAGACCCAGTACTTC. It is translated as CASSLHGTSQETQYF.